Reported below is one T cell receptor (beta chain). The read falls 3 residues short of the CDR3 end, and the missing part is taken from the germline J gene. Germline V CDR1 and CDR2: KGHSH, LQKENI. V lost 8 bases and J 0 bases, leaving 11 bases between the germline ends. The CDR3 runs to 14 residues. These data belong to a study of T cells in women clearing cervical HPV infection. TCRdb's table, derived via immunoSEQ multiplex PCR, lists solely in-frame clones and lacks some. The sample shows about 39,000 clones, and around 5.8% sits with its ten largest clones. The chain employs TRBV18 and TRBJ1-5; D remains ambiguous. The sample was blood buffy coat. This receptor was obtained from a woman between 18 and 70 years old with a cervical HPV16 infection that either progressed to CIN3+ or cleared (not recorded which). The covered CDR3 bases are TGTGCCAGCCGTTTCTCCAGTAGCAATCAGCCC. Its protein product is CASRFSSSNQP. The complete CDR3 sequence is CASRFSSSNQPQHF.